This T cell receptor beta chain derives from a study of blood T cell repertoires in COVID-19. Whole-study context: PBMCs, B-cell-depleted T cells, or T cells provided the cDNA or gDNA that made up the material.

As processed by the authors: Amplification of reference gene primers was used by the study to estimate nucleated cell counts. Using immunoSEQ multiplex PCR, the repertoire was profiled, and TCRdb retains in-frame clones only, with some absent. The V and J calls and clone size come from that table; D and trimming were worked out from the DNA. Among about 300,000 clones listed, approximately 87% were seen once. V lost 3 bases and J lost 6; bases outside the gene matches: 7. Germline CDR1 is SGHRS and CDR2 is YFSETQ. The CDR3 has 15 amino acids. The sequenced sample was peripheral blood. J is TRBJ2-1 and V is TRBV5-1, with 9 nucleotides matching TRBD1. The clonotype comes from a woman aged 40 to 50 who had recovered from COVID-19. The CDR3 here is CASSSGTGLRNEQFF. The CDR3 DNA reads as TGCGCCAGCAGCTCCGGGACAGGGCTGCGCAATGAGCAGTTCTTC.